Below, 13 T cell receptor beta chains from the same sample are listed, as sequenced in a study of cytomegalovirus exposure and HLA in healthy donors. Primers for the PCR totalled 60 Vbeta and 13 Jbeta. Using immunoSEQ multiplex PCR, the repertoire was profiled, and TCRdb retains in-frame clones only, with some absent. This repertoire shows roughly 150,000 clones, over 70% found once; its top ten account for 1% to 1.5%. Material for sequencing was PBMCs. These receptors came from a man aged 50-60 years in good health and CMV-seropositive.

The rearrangement links TRBV2 to TRBJ2-5; TRBD1 matches at 7 bases. V lost 7 bases to trimming and J lost 5 bases; unmatched junction nucleotides: 7. Germline assignment: CDR1 SNHLY and CDR2 FYNNEI. This CDR3 has 13 amino acids. The CDR3 sequence: CASTFQGVETQYF. The DNA of the CDR3 is TGTGCCAGCACCTTCCAGGGGGTCGAGACCCAGTACTTC.

The CDR3 DNA reads TGTGCCAGCAGTCCTGCGGGACCCCTTACCGGGGAGCTGTTTTTT. It is translated as CASSPAGPLTGELFF. This chain joins TRBV28 and TRBJ2-2, with a tentative D call TRBD2 (6 bases). Germline V gene lookup returns CDR1 MDHEN and CDR2 SYDVKM. Trimming shortened V by 5 bases and J by 5 bases, and 15 bases separated the two germline ends. This CDR3 has 15 residues.

V usage is TRBV6-5 and J usage is TRBJ1-1; 7 nucleotides line up with TRBD1. Germline lookup yields CDR1 MNHEY and CDR2 SVGAGI. This CDR3 contains 14 residues. V gave up 6 bases and J gave up 8 bases; unmatched junction bases: 12. The CDR3 DNA sequence: TGTGCCAGCAGCACTGACAGGGTCGGGACCGAAGCTTTCTTT. This encodes CASSTDRVGTEAFF.

V gene TRBV7-2 combines with J gene TRBJ2-7, with 10 bases that match TRBD2. V lost 2 bases and J lost 3; bases outside the gene matches: 4. The CDR3 contains 15 residues. The germline V gene has CDR1 SGHTA and CDR2 FQGNSA. The CDR3 DNA follows: TGTGCCAGCAGCTTACAAGCGGGGGGGCACTACGAGCAGTACTTC. It translates to CASSLQAGGHYEQYF.

The V and J genes are TRBV18 and TRBJ2-2; TRBD1 matches at 7 bases. The trim removed 8 bases at V and 0 bases at J, leaving 3 bases unmatched. Germline CDR1 reads KGHSH; CDR2 reads LQKENI. This CDR3 has 14 residues. CDR3 amino acids: CASTDRPNTGELFF. The CDR3, as DNA: TGTGCCAGCACGGACAGGCCGAACACCGGGGAGCTGTTTTTT.

The rearrangement links TRBV30 to TRBJ1-2; D gene unclear. The CDR3 has 15 amino acids. Trimming stripped 2 bases from V and 0 bases from J, with 13 bases between. Germline CDR1 and CDR2: GTSNPN and SVGIG (reference sequence). For the CDR3, the DNA is TGTGCCTGGAGTTACGGCTTTCTAGCTAACTATGGCTACACCTTC. This encodes CAWSYGFLANYGYTF.

In this sample, this clone turned up once. The genes are TRBV18 and TRBJ2-1; 8 bases match TRBD2. Germline V gene sequence: CDR1 KGHSH, CDR2 LQKENI. The V gene end was trimmed by 2 bases and the J gene end by 0 bases; junction bases not matched to a gene: 6. This CDR3 contains 17 residues. CDR3 protein: CASSPVASGFSYNEQFF. CDR3 sequence (DNA): TGTGCCAGCTCACCAGTGGCTAGCGGGTTCTCCTACAATGAGCAGTTCTTC.

This chain joins TRBV28 and TRBJ2-3; no definite D call. The CDR3 length is 14 residues. V gave up 2 bases and J gave up 2 bases, with 8 bases separating them. Germline CDR1 is MDHEN and CDR2 is SYDVKM. CDR3 in DNA: TGTGCCAGCAGTTTACAGATATCCACAGATACGCAGTATTTT. The encoded protein is CASSLQISTDTQYF.

V and J are TRBV5-1 and TRBJ1-2; the D is unclear. Per the germline V gene, CDR1 is SGHRS and CDR2 is YFSETQ. This CDR3 contains 13 residues. V was trimmed by 3 bases and J by 8 bases, leaving 14 bases between them. CDR3: CASSSAGGGGYTF. The CDR3 DNA reads TGCGCCAGCAGCTCGGCGGGTGGCGGAGGCTACACCTTC.

This clone occurred once. The chain is built from TRBV25-1 and TRBJ1-1; the match to TRBD1 covers 7 bases. The length of the CDR3 is 14 residues. V gave up 7 bases and J gave up 0 bases; unmatched junction bases: 5. Germline CDR1 MGHDK, CDR2 SYGVNS. CDR3 loop: CASIPGGVNTEAFF. For the CDR3, the DNA is TGTGCCAGCATCCCAGGGGGAGTGAACACTGAAGCTTTCTTT.

This clone was picked up one time. The chain joins TRBV29-1 to TRBJ2-2; 8 bases line up with TRBD1. The CDR3 is 14 residues long. Germline V gene lookup returns CDR1 SQVTM and CDR2 ANQGSEA. V was pared by 7 bases and J by 1 base, with 5 bases of the junction left unmatched. The CDR3 DNA follows: TGCAGCGCCCGAGGACAGGGGAACACCGGGGAGCTGTTTTTT. It is translated as CSARGQGNTGELFF.

V usage is TRBV6-6 and J usage is TRBJ2-2; TRBD1 matches at 9 bases. The V gene end was trimmed by 10 bases and the J gene end by 5 bases; junction bases not matched to a gene: 8. Germline V gives CDR1 MNHNY, CDR2 SVGAGI (reference sequence). The CDR3 has 14 amino acids. The CDR3 bases are TGTGCCACCCTGGACAGGGGAGAGACCGGGGAGCTGTTTTTT. This translates into CATLDRGETGELFF.

The rearrangement links TRBV15 to TRBJ2-5; tentative D call: TRBD1 (6 bases). Germline values: CDR1 LNHNV, CDR2 YYDKDF (reference sequence). V was cut by 1 base and J by 2 bases, with 20 bases left in between. The CDR3 is 18 amino acids. In DNA form, the CDR3 reads TGTGCCACCAGCAGAGCATTGGGGGCTCGAGCGCTTCAAGAGACCCAGTACTTC. This translates into CATSRALGARALQETQYF.